The rows below give T cell receptor beta chains drawn from one sample of a study of metastatic and nonmetastatic thyroid tumors. MiXCR reprocessed the PCR reads for TCRdb. The data contain fewer than 40,000 clones, about 30% of them singletons. The sequenced material came from tumor tissue. These receptors all come from a female donor with papillary thyroid cancer or a benign thyroid nodule (not recorded which). Some clones in this sample may be carry-over from other donors' samples. The CDR3 runs from the conserved cysteine through the conserved F or W. The D gene is left open where the match is weak.

v_gene: TRBV6-1; len: 14; d_gene: TRBD2; j_gene: TRBJ2-3; CDR3aa: CASSSGRPIDTQYF
v_gene: TRBV27; len: 15; d_gene: .; j_gene: TRBJ2-7; CDR3aa: CASSFSGLSSYEQYF
v_gene: TRBV24-1; len: 16; d_gene: .; j_gene: TRBJ2-3; CDR3aa: CATSDFPRQGSDTQYF
v_gene: TRBV27; len: 15; d_gene: .; j_gene: TRBJ1-2; CDR3aa: CASSLYPDSNYGYTF
v_gene: TRBV9; len: 14; d_gene: TRBD1; j_gene: TRBJ1-5; CDR3aa: CASSVGQGNQPQHF
v_gene: TRBV12-3/TRBV12-4; len: 11; d_gene: .; j_gene: TRBJ2-1; CDR3aa: CASSQTGEQFF
v_gene: TRBV6-1; len: 14; d_gene: TRBD1; j_gene: TRBJ1-1; CDR3aa: CASRGQARNTEAFF
v_gene: TRBV28; len: 15; d_gene: TRBD2; j_gene: TRBJ2-1; CDR3aa: CASRQWSGAYNEQFF
v_gene: TRBV6-2/TRBV6-3; len: 16; d_gene: TRBD1; j_gene: TRBJ2-3; CDR3aa: CASSRDRRTSTDTQYF
v_gene: TRBV27; len: 13; d_gene: .; j_gene: TRBJ2-7; CDR3aa: CASSLGTPYEQYF
v_gene: TRBV28; len: 15; d_gene: .; j_gene: TRBJ1-5; CDR3aa: CASRVEGGSNQPQHF
v_gene: TRBV6-1; len: 15; d_gene: TRBD2; j_gene: TRBJ2-1; CDR3aa: CASSPGGGVLNEQFF
v_gene: TRBV28; len: 13; d_gene: TRBD1; j_gene: TRBJ2-7; CDR3aa: CATLDRGNNEQYF
v_gene: TRBV6-5; len: 12; d_gene: .; j_gene: TRBJ1-2; CDR3aa: CASSSPDYGYTF
v_gene: TRBV24-1; len: 13; d_gene: .; j_gene: TRBJ2-1; CDR3aa: CATSDILNNEQFF
v_gene: TRBV6-2/TRBV6-3; len: 20; d_gene: TRBD2; j_gene: TRBJ2-3; CDR3aa: CASSSPIPSSSGRYADTQYF
v_gene: TRBV3-1; len: 16; d_gene: TRBD2; j_gene: TRBJ2-5; CDR3aa: CASSQASGRALETQYF
v_gene: TRBV27; len: 17; d_gene: TRBD2; j_gene: TRBJ2-2; CDR3aa: CASSLTRSGGAGGELFF
v_gene: TRBV6-2/TRBV6-3; len: 15; d_gene: .; j_gene: TRBJ1-1; CDR3aa: CASRHFIDGNTEAFF
v_gene: TRBV6-1; len: 15; d_gene: TRBD2; j_gene: TRBJ2-1; CDR3aa: CASTRGTSGSSEQFF